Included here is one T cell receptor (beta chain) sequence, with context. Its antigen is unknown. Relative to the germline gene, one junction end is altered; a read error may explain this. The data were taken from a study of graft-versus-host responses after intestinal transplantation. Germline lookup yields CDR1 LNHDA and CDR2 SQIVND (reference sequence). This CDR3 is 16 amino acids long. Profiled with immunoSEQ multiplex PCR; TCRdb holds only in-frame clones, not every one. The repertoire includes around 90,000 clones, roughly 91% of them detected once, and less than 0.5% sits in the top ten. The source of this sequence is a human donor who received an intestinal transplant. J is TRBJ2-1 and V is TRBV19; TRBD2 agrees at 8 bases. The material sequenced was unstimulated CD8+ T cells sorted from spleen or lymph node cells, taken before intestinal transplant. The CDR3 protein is CASSLESGSPYNEQFF. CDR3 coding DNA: TGTGCCAGTAGTTTAGAGAGCGGGAGTCCCTACAATGAGCAGTTCTTC. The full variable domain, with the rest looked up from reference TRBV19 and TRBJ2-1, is DGGITQSPKYLFRKEGQNVTLSCEQNLNHDAMYWYRQDPGQGLRLIYYSQIVNDFQKGDIAEGYSVSREKKESFPLTVTSAQKNPTAFYLCASSLESGSPYNEQFFGPGTRLTVL.